What follows describes a single TCR beta chain. Measured with immunoSEQ multiplex PCR; TCRdb has only the in-frame clones, and not every one. Counted here are 250,000 to 300,000 clones, around 89% occurring once; the ten biggest clones make up roughly 5.1%. This sample was taken from a study of blood T cell repertoires in COVID-19. Looking at the study overall: Acute-phase and convalescent COVID-19 samples originated in the United States, Italy and Spain. The analysed material was cDNA or gDNA that came from T cells, B-cell-depleted T cells, or PBMCs.

Germline CDR1 is SGHNT and CDR2 is YYREEE (reference sequence). The CDR3 is made up of 14 amino acids. Trimming shortened V by 2 bases and J by 5 bases, and 12 bases separated the two germline ends. Sample: peripheral blood. The rearrangement uses TRBV5-4 and TRBJ2-3; a possible D gene is TRBD2 (5 bases). The sequence derives from a man aged 40-49 years with acute or convalescent COVID-19. The CDR3: CASSLISAGDTQYF. The CDR3 DNA reads as TGTGCCAGCAGCTTAATAAGCGCGGGAGATACGCAGTATTTT.